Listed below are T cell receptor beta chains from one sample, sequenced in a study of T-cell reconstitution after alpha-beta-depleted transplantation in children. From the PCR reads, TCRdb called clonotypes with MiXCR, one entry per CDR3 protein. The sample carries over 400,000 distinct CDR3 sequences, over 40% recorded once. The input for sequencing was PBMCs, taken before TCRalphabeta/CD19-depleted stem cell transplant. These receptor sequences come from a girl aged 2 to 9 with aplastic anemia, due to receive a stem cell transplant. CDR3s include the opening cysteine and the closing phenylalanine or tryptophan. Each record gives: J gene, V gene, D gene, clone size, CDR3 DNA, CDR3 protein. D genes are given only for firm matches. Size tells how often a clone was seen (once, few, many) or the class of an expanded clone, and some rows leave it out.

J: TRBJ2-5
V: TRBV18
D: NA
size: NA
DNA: TGTGCCAGCTCACCACCACGGACGCTTGGCGAGACCCAGTACTTC
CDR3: CASSPPRTLGETQYF

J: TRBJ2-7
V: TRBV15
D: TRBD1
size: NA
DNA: TGTGCCACCAGCAGAGACCCGGGACAGGTGTACGAGCAGTACTTC
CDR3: CATSRDPGQVYEQYF

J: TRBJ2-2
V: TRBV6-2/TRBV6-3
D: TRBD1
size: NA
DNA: TGTGCCAGCAGCCCTGACAGGGGGCTTGTCACCGGGGAGCTGTTTTTT
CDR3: CASSPDRGLVTGELFF

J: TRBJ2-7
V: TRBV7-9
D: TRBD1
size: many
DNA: TGTGCCAGCAGCTCCGGGACAGGGGGGTACGAGCAGTACTTC
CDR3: CASSSGTGGYEQYF

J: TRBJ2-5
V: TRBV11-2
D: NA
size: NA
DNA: TGTGCCAGCAGCTTAATGGGTCAGAGAGAGACCCAGTACTTC
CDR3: CASSLMGQRETQYF

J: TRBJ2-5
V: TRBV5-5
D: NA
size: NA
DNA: TGTGCCAGCAGCTTGGAATTCATCGGGGAGACCCAGTACTTC
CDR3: CASSLEFIGETQYF

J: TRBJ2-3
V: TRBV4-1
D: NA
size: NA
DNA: TGCGCCAGCAGTCCTCTCGGGGGTAGTGCAGATACGCAGTATTTT
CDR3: CASSPLGGSADTQYF

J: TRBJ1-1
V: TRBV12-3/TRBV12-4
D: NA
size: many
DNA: TGTGCCAGCACCCTCTCCCAAGAAGCTTTCTTT
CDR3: CASTLSQEAFF

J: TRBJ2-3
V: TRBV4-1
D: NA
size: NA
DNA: TGCGCCAGCAGCCGGGGGTCCGCCGGAGATACGCAGTATTTT
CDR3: CASSRGSAGDTQYF

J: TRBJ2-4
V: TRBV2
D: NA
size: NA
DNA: TGTGCCAGCAGTGAATTGGCGGGTGGTTTAAACATTCAGTACTTC
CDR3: CASSELAGGLNIQYF

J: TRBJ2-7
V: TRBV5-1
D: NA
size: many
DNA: TGCGCCAGCAGCCAAGACCGGGACCCCGGCCACGAGCAGTACTTC
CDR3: CASSQDRDPGHEQYF

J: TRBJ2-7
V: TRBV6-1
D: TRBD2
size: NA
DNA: TGTGCCAGTATGGAAACGGGGGGGCCGGACGAGCAGTACTTC
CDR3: CASMETGGPDEQYF

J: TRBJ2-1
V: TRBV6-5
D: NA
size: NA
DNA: TGTGCCAGCAGTTACGGGGTCTACAATGAGCAGTTCTTC
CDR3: CASSYGVYNEQFF

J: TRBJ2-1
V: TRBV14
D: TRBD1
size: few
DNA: TGTGCCAGCAGCCAGGAAACGTGGGACAGGGATGAGCAGTTCTTC
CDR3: CASSQETWDRDEQFF

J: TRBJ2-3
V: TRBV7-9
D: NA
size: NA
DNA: TGTGCCAGCAGCTCAAAGGCCTTCTCAGATACGCAGTATTTT
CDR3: CASSSKAFSDTQYF

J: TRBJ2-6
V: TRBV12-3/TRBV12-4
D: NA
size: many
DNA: TGTGCCAGCAGTCCGCAGGGGGGGGGCTCTGGGGCCAACGTCCTGACTTTC
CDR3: CASSPQGGGSGANVLTF

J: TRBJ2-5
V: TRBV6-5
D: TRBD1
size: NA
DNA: TGTGCCAGCAGTTACCTGGACAGGGCAGAGACCCAGTACTTC
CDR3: CASSYLDRAETQYF

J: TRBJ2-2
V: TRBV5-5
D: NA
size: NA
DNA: TGTGCCAGCAGCCTCCGGCCCCTGGAGACCGGGGAGCTGTTTTTT
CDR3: CASSLRPLETGELFF